These T cell receptor beta chains were read from a single sample in a study of cytomegalovirus exposure and HLA in healthy donors. Assay: immunoSEQ multiplex PCR; the TCRdb copy retains only in-frame clones and omits some. The sample consists of 100,000 to 150,000 clones, 65% to 90% of them appearing once. Sequencing was carried out using PBMCs. The receptors originated from a man aged 45 to 65 in good health and CMV-seronegative. Both conserved end residues are part of each CDR3. The D gene is left open where the match is weak. Clone sizes are given selectively: once, few, many, or a class where the clone is expanded.

CDR3 DNA: TGTGCCAGCTCACCATTGGTATTGGCAGGGGACACTGAAGCTTTCTTT
CDR3 protein: CASSPLVLAGDTEAFF
J gene: TRBJ1-1
clone size: -
V gene: TRBV18
D gene: -

CDR3 DNA: TGTGCCAGCAGCATCGGGACAGGGGTGTACGAGCAGTACTTC
CDR3 protein: CASSIGTGVYEQYF
J gene: TRBJ2-7
clone size: -
V gene: TRBV14
D gene: TRBD1

CDR3 DNA: TGCGCCAGCAGTGATCGGGGGAATTACTACGAGCAGTACTTC
CDR3 protein: CASSDRGNYYEQYF
J gene: TRBJ2-7
clone size: -
V gene: TRBV10-2
D gene: -

CDR3 DNA: TGTGCCAGCAGTTATACCGGGGAAGAGACCCAGTACTTC
CDR3 protein: CASSYTGEETQYF
J gene: TRBJ2-5
clone size: few
V gene: TRBV2
D gene: -

CDR3 DNA: TGTGCCAGCAGCGCCCCCGGGGGGATAGAAGAGACCCAGTACTTC
CDR3 protein: CASSAPGGIEETQYF
J gene: TRBJ2-5
clone size: -
V gene: TRBV13
D gene: TRBD2

CDR3 DNA: TGTGCCAGCAGCACTACCTGGTTGCGTGAGACCCAGTACTTC
CDR3 protein: CASSTTWLRETQYF
J gene: TRBJ2-5
clone size: -
V gene: TRBV2
D gene: -

CDR3 DNA: TGTGCCAGTAGTATGGGGGGGAGCTCCTACAATGAGCAGTTCTTC
CDR3 protein: CASSMGGSSYNEQFF
J gene: TRBJ2-1
clone size: -
V gene: TRBV19
D gene: TRBD2

CDR3 DNA: TGCGCCAGCAGCCCCGGTCGGTTACTTACGGGTAATGAGCAGTTCTTC
CDR3 protein: CASSPGRLLTGNEQFF
J gene: TRBJ2-1
clone size: -
V gene: TRBV4-1
D gene: -

CDR3 DNA: TGTGCCAGCAGCTACCTGACAGGGGGCCCTGGCTACACCTTC
CDR3 protein: CASSYLTGGPGYTF
J gene: TRBJ1-2
clone size: -
V gene: TRBV5-4
D gene: TRBD1

CDR3 DNA: TGTGCCAGCAGTGCAGGGGCCTTCTCTGGAAACACCATATATTTT
CDR3 protein: CASSAGAFSGNTIYF
J gene: TRBJ1-3
clone size: few
V gene: TRBV25-1
D gene: -

CDR3 DNA: TGCGCCAGCAGTGAACCGGGACAGCCCTATGGCTACACCTTC
CDR3 protein: CASSEPGQPYGYTF
J gene: TRBJ1-2
clone size: -
V gene: TRBV5-1
D gene: TRBD1

CDR3 DNA: TGTGCCACCTCGAGGGGGACATCCTACAATGAGCAGTTCTTC
CDR3 protein: CATSRGTSYNEQFF
J gene: TRBJ2-1
clone size: -
V gene: TRBV6-5
D gene: -

CDR3 DNA: TGCGCCAGCAGCCCGCGGGGGGGCTTCGACGAGCAGTACTTC
CDR3 protein: CASSPRGGFDEQYF
J gene: TRBJ2-7
clone size: -
V gene: TRBV5-1
D gene: TRBD2

CDR3 DNA: TGCGCCAGCAGCCAAGATAATTGGCGGGGTGAATACAATGAGCAGTTCTTC
CDR3 protein: CASSQDNWRGEYNEQFF
J gene: TRBJ2-1
clone size: few
V gene: TRBV4-1
D gene: -

CDR3 DNA: TGCGCCAGCAGCTTCGATCCCGGGACTGATATGAGGGGACTGTTTTTT
CDR3 protein: CASSFDPGTDMRGLFF
J gene: TRBJ1-4
clone size: -
V gene: TRBV5-1
D gene: -

CDR3 DNA: TGTGCCAGTAAAGGACAGGGTGCGCAGTACTTC
CDR3 protein: CASKGQGAQYF
J gene: TRBJ2-7
clone size: -
V gene: TRBV19
D gene: TRBD1

CDR3 DNA: TGTGCCAGCAGCTTACCGGGGGGGCACGAGACCCAGTACTTC
CDR3 protein: CASSLPGGHETQYF
J gene: TRBJ2-5
clone size: -
V gene: TRBV7-8
D gene: TRBD2

CDR3 DNA: TGTGCCAGCAGTGAAGTTCCAGGTAATCAGCCCCAGCATTTT
CDR3 protein: CASSEVPGNQPQHF
J gene: TRBJ1-5
clone size: few
V gene: TRBV6-1
D gene: -

CDR3 DNA: TGCGCCAGCAGTTTCACCGGGACAGTGAGGGCAGGGGAGCTGTTTTTT
CDR3 protein: CASSFTGTVRAGELFF
J gene: TRBJ2-2
clone size: few
V gene: TRBV5-1
D gene: TRBD1

CDR3 DNA: TGCGCCAGCAGCCAAGATCCGGGACAGACACTTTATGGCTACACCTTC
CDR3 protein: CASSQDPGQTLYGYTF
J gene: TRBJ1-2
clone size: once
V gene: TRBV4-1
D gene: TRBD1